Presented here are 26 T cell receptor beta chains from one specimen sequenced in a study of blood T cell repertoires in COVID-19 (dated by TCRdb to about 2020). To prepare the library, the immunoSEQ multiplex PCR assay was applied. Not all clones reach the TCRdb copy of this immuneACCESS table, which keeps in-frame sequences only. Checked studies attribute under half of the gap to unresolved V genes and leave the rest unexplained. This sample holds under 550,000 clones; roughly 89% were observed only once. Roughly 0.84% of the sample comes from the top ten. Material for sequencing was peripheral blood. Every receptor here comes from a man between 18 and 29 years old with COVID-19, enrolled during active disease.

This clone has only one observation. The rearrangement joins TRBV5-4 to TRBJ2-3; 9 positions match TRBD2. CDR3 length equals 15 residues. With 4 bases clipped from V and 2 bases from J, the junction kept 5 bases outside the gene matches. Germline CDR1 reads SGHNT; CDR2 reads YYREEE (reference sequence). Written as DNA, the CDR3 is TGTGCCAGCAGCGTGACTAGCGGTTTCACAGATACGCAGTATTTT. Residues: CASSVTSGFTDTQYF.

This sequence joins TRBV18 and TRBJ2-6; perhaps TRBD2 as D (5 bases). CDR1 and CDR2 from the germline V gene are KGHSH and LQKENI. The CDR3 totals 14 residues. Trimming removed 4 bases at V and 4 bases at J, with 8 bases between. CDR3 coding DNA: TGTGCCAGCTCACGAGCGGTAGGGGCCAACGTCCTGACTTTC. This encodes CASSRAVGANVLTF. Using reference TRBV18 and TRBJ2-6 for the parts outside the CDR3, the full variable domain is NAGVMQNPRHLVRRRGQEARLRCSPMKGHSHVYWYRQLPEEGLKFMVYLQKENIIDESGMPKERFSAEFPKEGPSILRIQQVVRGDSAAYFCASSRAVGANVLTFGAGSRLTVL.

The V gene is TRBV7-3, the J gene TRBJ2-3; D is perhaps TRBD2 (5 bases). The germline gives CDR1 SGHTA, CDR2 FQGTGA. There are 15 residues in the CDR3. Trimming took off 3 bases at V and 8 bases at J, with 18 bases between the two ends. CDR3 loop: CASSFGLAGSSTQYF. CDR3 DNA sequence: TGTGCCAGCAGCTTTGGGCTAGCTGGATCGAGTACGCAGTATTTT.

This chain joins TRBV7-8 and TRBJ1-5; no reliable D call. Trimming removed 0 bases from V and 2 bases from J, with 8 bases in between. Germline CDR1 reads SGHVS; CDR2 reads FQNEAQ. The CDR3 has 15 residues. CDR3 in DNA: TGTGCCAGCAGCTTAGCGGCGGGAGGCAATCAGCCCCAGCATTTT. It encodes CASSLAAGGNQPQHF.

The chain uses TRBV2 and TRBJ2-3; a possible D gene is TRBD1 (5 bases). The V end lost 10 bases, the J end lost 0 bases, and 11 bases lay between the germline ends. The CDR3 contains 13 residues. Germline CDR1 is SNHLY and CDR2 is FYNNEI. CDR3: CATAWGSTDTQYF. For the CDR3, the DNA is TGTGCCACAGCGTGGGGCAGCACAGATACGCAGTATTTT. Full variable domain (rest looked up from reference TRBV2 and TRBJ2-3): EPEVTQTPSHQVTQMGQEVILRCVPISNHLYFYWYRQILGQKVEFLVSFYNNEISEKSEIFDDQFSVERPDGSNFTLKIRSTKLEDSAMYFCATAWGSTDTQYFGPGTRLTVL.

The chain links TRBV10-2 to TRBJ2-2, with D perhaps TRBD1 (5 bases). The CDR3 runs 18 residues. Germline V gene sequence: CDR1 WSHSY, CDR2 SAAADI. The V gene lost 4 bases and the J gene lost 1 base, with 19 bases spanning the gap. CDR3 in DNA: TGCGCCAGCAGTGGGCCCAACCCTAGGGGCCAGAACACCGGGGAGCTGTTTTTT. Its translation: CASSGPNPRGQNTGELFF.

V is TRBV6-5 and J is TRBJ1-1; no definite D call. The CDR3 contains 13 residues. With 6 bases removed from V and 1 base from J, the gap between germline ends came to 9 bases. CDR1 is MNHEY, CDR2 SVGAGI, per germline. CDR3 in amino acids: CASSRLENTEAFF. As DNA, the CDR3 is TGTGCCAGCAGCAGACTGGAGAACACTGAAGCTTTCTTT.

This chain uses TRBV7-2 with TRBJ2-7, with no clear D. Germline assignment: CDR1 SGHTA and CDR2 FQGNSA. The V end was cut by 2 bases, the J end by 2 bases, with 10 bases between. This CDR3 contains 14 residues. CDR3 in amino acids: CASSLTPVAYEQYF. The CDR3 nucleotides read TGTGCCAGCAGCTTAACTCCGGTTGCCTACGAGCAGTACTTC.

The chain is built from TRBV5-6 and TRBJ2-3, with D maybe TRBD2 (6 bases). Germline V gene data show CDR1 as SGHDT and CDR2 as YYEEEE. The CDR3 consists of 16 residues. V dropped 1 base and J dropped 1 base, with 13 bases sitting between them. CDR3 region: CASSLFLAKRTDTQYF. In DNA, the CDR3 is TGTGCCAGCAGCTTGTTTCTAGCGAAGCGCACAGATACGCAGTATTTT.

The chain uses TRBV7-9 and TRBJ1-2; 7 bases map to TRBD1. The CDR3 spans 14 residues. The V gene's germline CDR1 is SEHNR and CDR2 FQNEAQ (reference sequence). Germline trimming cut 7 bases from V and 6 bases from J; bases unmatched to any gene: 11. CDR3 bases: TGTGCCAGCAACCCGACAGGGCCCGGGCATGGCTACACCTTC. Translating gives CASNPTGPGHGYTF.

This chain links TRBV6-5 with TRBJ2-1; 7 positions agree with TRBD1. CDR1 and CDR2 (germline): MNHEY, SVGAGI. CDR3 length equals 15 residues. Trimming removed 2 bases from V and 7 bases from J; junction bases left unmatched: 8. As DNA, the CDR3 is TGTGCCAGCAGTTACGTAAGGGGGCTTCCGAATGAGCAGTTCTTC. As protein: CASSYVRGLPNEQFF.

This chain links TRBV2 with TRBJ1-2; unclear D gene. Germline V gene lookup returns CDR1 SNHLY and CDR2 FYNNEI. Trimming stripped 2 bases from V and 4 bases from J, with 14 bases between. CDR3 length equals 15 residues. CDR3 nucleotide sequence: TGTGCCAGCAGTGAAACAACACCCCGGGGCTATGGCTACACCTTC. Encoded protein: CASSETTPRGYGYTF.

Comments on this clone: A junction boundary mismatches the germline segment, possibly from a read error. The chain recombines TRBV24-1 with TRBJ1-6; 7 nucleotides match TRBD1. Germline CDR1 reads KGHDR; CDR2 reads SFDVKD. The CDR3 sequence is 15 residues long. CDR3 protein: CATSDQTGDKSPLHF. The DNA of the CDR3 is TGTGCCACCAGTGATCAAACAGGGGATAAATCACCCCTCCACTTT.

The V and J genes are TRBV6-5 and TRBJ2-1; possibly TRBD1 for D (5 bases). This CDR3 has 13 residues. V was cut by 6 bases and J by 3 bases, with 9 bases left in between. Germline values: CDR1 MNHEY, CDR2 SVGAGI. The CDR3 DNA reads TGTGCCAGCAGCTCCGACAGCTACAATGAGCAGTTCTTC. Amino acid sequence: CASSSDSYNEQFF.

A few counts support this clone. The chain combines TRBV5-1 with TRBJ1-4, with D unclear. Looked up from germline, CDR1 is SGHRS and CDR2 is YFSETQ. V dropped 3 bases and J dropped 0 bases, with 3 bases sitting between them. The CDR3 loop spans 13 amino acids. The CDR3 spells CASSSSTNEKLFF. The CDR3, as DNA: TGCGCCAGCAGCTCGTCAACTAATGAAAAACTGTTTTTT.

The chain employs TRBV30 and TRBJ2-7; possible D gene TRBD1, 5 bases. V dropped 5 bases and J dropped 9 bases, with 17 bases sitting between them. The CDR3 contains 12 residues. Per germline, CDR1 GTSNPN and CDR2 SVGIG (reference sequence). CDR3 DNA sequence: TGTGCCTGGGACAAGGATGGGGCAGGGCAGTACTTC. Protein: CAWDKDGAGQYF.

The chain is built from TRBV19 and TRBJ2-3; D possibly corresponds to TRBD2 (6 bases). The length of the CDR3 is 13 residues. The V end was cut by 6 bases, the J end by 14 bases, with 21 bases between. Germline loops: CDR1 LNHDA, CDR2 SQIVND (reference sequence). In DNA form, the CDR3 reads TGTGCCAGTAGCAACCATCAGCGACTAGATTGGTATTTT. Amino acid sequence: CASSNHQRLDWYF.

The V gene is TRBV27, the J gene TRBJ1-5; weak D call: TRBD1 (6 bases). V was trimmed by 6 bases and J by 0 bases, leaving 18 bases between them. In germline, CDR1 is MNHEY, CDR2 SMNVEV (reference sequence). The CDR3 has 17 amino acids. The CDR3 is CASSRTGLRYSNQPQHF. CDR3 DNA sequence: TGTGCCAGCAGCCGAACAGGGCTTAGGTATAGCAATCAGCCCCAGCATTTT.

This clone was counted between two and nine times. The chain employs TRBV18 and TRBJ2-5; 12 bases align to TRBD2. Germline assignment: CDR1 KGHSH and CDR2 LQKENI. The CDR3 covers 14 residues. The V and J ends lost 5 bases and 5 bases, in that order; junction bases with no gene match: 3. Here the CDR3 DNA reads TGTGCCAGCTCAACTAGCGGGGGGCGTGAGACCCAGTACTTC. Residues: CASSTSGGRETQYF.

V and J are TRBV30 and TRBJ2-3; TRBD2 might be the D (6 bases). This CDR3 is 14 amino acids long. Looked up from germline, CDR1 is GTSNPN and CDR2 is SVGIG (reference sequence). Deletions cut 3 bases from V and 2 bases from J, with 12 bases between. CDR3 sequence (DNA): TGTGCCTGGAGCCGGCGGGAACTCACAGATACGCAGTATTTT. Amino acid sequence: CAWSRRELTDTQYF. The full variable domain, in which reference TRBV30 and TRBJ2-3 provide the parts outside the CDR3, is SQTIHQWPATLVQPVGSPLSLECTVEGTSNPNLYWYRQAAGRGLQLLFYSVGIGQISSEVPQNLSASRPQDRQFILSSKKLLLSDSGFYLCAWSRRELTDTQYFGPGTRLTVL.

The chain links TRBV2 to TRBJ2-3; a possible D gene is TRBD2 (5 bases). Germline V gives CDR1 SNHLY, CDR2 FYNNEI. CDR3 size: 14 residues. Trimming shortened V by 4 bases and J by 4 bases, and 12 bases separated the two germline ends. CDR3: CASSGGVAADTQYF. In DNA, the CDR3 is TGTGCCAGCAGTGGGGGAGTAGCCGCAGATACGCAGTATTTT.

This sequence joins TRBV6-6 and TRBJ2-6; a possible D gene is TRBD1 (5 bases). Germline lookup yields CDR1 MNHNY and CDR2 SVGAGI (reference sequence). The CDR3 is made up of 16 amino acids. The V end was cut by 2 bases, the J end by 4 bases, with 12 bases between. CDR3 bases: TGTGCCAGCAGTTACGCTGGGGCGGCGGGGGCCAACGTCCTGACTTTC. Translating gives CASSYAGAAGANVLTF.

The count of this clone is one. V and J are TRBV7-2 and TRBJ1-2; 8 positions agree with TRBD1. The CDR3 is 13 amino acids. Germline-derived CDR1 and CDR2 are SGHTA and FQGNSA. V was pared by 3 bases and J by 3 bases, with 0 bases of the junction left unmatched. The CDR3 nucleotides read TGTGCCAGCAGCTTGGGACAGGACTATGGCTACACCTTC. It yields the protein CASSLGQDYGYTF.

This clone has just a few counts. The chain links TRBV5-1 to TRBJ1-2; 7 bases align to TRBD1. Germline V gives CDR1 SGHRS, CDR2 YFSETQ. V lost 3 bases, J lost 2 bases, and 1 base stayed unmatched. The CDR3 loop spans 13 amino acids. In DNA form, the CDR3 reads TGCGCCAGCAGCTCGGGACAGAACTATGGCTACACCTTC. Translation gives CASSSGQNYGYTF.

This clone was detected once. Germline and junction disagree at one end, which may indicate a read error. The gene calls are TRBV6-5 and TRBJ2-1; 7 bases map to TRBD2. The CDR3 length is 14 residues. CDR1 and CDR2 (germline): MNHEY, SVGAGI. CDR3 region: CASRYWTSVNEQFF. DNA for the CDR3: TGTGCCAGCAGATACTGGACTAGTGTGAATGAGCAGTTCTTC.

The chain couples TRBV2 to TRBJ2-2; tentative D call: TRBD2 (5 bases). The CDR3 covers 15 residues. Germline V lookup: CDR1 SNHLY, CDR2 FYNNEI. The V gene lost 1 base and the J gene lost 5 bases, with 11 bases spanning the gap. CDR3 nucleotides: TGTGCCAGCAGTGAAGTGCCCCCGGGGACCGGGGAGCTGTTTTTT. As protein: CASSEVPPGTGELFF.